This TCR beta chain emerged from a study of human T cells and chemical hapten exposure. Study-wide context: Patch tests put 0.01% DPC on the upper back, and the results were checked at 6 days. Whole-study results and caveats: TCRs above 1 in 1000 frequency stayed constant with DPC sensitization.

Individual cDNA molecules in this library carried unique molecular identifiers. TCRdb re-analysed the RACE reads in MiXCR, keeping a single row per CDR3 protein. Of under 100,000 distinct CDR3 sequences listed, 8.5% were seen once; the top ten hold 2.6%. V was shortened by 7 bases and J by 7 bases, with 28 bases between the two germline ends. The CDR3 runs 18 residues. Germline assignment: CDR1 MNHNS and CDR2 SASEGT. This clonotype was seen repeatedly, ten times or more. Its antigen is still unknown. Specified time point: pre-sensitization, week 0. As for treatment: therapeutic diphenylcyclopropenone sensitization with weekly scalp DPC. People who gave samples had alopecia, were 18 to 70 years old, and were suitable for DPC.

The V gene is TRBV6-1, the J gene TRBJ1-4, with D perhaps TRBD1 (6 bases). The sequence was collected from a middle-aged man with alopecia areata. Some clones in this sample may be carry-over from other donors' samples. The material was whole blood, obtained in connection with sensitization to the hapten diphenylcyclopropenone (DPC). CDR3 bases: TGTGCCAGCATACCCCAACAGGGCTCCGCACGATTCGGTGAAAAACTGTTTTTT. This gives the protein CASIPQQGSARFGEKLFF.